The 23 T cell receptor beta chains reported below all come from one sample, sequenced in a study of tissue T cells after allogeneic stem cell transplantation. Documented time point: mouse harvest day 7 after allogeneic transplant. Tail vein injection delivered 10^7 T-cell-depleted bone marrow cells and 10^6 splenic CD5+ T cells. Sequencing was performed with immunoSEQ multiplex PCR; in TCRdb, only in-frame clones are kept and a portion is missing. This table has 8,000 to 8,500 clones, more than 35% appearing once. The specimen was gut tissue. The receptor set was obtained from a female BALB/c mouse given C57BL/6 T cells with graft-versus-host disease after an allogeneic hematopoietic cell transplant.

In its sample, this clone was seen a few times. All gene names here are mouse names. The sequence runs out 1 residue before the end of the CDR3; the remainder is reconstructed from the germline J gene. The chain links TRBV26 to TRBJ2-2, with D possibly matching TRBD1 (6 bases). Trimming took 6 bases from V and 1 from J, leaving 9 bases between them. Germline V CDR1 and CDR2: KGHPV, FQNQEV (reference sequence). CDR3 length equals 14 residues. The CDR3 loop reads CASSRDINTGQLYF. The covered CDR3 bases are TGTGCCAGCAGCCGGGACATAAACACCGGGCAGCTCTAC.

This clone was detected only a few times. Gene names denote mouse genes. Sequencing ends 1 residue short of the CDR3 end; the germline J gene provides the rest. The J gene is TRBJ1-3, the V gene TRBV26; D call uncertain. Looked up from germline, CDR1 is KGHPV and CDR2 is FQNQEV (reference sequence). The CDR3 runs to 13 residues. Trimming shortened V by 4 bases and J by 0 bases, and 4 bases separated the two germline ends. CDR3 DNA, as far as it was read: TGTGCCAGCAGTCCGAATTCTGGAAATACGCTCTAT. Its translation: CASSPNSGNTLY. The whole CDR3 protein is CASSPNSGNTLYF.

This clone was found once. The gene names here belong to mouse. The read finishes 1 residue shy of the CDR3 end, and the germline J gene is used to complete it. The V gene is TRBV26, the J gene TRBJ2-5; TRBD1 agrees at 8 bases. Germline values: CDR1 KGHPV, CDR2 FQNQEV (reference sequence). There are 14 residues in the CDR3. The J segment lost 6 bases and the V segment lost 0 bases, leaving 2 bases of the junction unmatched. CDR3 protein: CASSLSAGGDTQYF. The DNA read from the CDR3 is TGTGCCAGCAGTCTGTCGGCAGGGGGCGACACCCAGTAC.

A word on this clone: Mouse gene names and germline throughout. The CDR3 extends 1 residue past the end of the read, so its final part is completed from the germline J gene. The V and J genes are TRBV12-2 and TRBJ2-5; the match to TRBD1 covers 8 bases. This CDR3 is built from 14 residues. V was pared by 2 bases and J by 2 bases, with 2 bases of the junction left unmatched. In germline, CDR1 is SGHLS, CDR2 HYDKME. This CDR3 reads CASSPQGAQDTQYF. The CDR3 bases that were read are TGTGCCAGCTCTCCCCAGGGGGCCCAAGACACCCAGTAC.

As concerns this clone: Germline and genes here are mouse. The read terminates 1 residue ahead of where the CDR3 ends, so the germline J gene completes it. This chain uses TRBV26 with TRBJ2-1, with no clear D. The germline V gene has CDR1 KGHPV and CDR2 FQNQEV (reference sequence). The CDR3 is 13 residues long. Trimming took 6 bases from V and 0 from J, leaving 6 bases between them. The CDR3 sequence is CASSPRNYAEQFF. The part of the CDR3 DNA that was read is TGTGCCAGCAGCCCCCGTAACTATGCTGAGCAGTTC.

This clone was counted a few times. Gene names are the mouse ones. CDR3 sequence: CASSFGTGGTEVFF. The DNA read from the CDR3 is TGTGCCAGCAGTTTCGGGACAGGGGGCACAGAAGTCTTC. The chain recombines TRBV15 with TRBJ1-1; TRBD1 agrees at 11 bases. Read coverage stops 1 residue before the CDR3 terminus; the germline J gene supplies the remainder. The junction had 1 base not matched to a gene; V was cut back by 3 bases and J by 4 bases. Germline loops: CDR1 SGHND, CDR2 FRSKSL. The CDR3 is 14 residues long.

On this clone: The listed genes are named as in mouse. From the germline J gene comes the end of the CDR3, since the read stops 1 residue before it. The same CDR3 arises from other DNA sequences in this sample as well. The chain recombines TRBV20 with TRBJ1-3; tentative D call: TRBD1 (6 bases). CDR1 GFQATS and CDR2 STVNSAI come from the germline V gene. The CDR3 totals 16 residues. Deletions cut 0 bases from V and 2 bases from J, with 14 bases between. The CDR3 protein is CGAREGAGRPGNTLYF. CDR3 DNA (partial): TGTGGTGCTAGGGAGGGGGCGGGCCGCCCTGGAAATACGCTCTAT.

This clone is termed medium-sized. Gene and germline names: mouse. Read coverage stops 1 residue before the CDR3 terminus; the germline J gene supplies the remainder. This chain connects TRBV26 to TRBJ2-3, with 10 bases that match TRBD2. The length of the CDR3 is 16 residues. Germline V gene sequence: CDR1 KGHPV, CDR2 FQNQEV (reference sequence). V lost 6 bases and J lost 1; bases outside the gene matches: 7. CDR3 residues: CASRRDWGLGAETLYF. CDR3 DNA, as far as it was read: TGTGCCAGCAGACGGGACTGGGGCCTCGGTGCAGAAACGCTGTAT.

This clone turned up a few times. Mouse names are used for the genes. The read falls 1 residue short of the CDR3 end, and the missing part is taken from the germline J gene. The chain has TRBV26 and TRBJ1-2, with a weak D call TRBD1 (6 bases). This CDR3 is built from 13 residues. The germline V gene encodes CDR1 KGHPV and CDR2 FQNQEV (reference sequence). V lost 2 bases and J lost 2, with 6 bases in between. CDR3 sequence reads: CASSLTGNSDYTF. CDR3 bases read: TGTGCCAGCAGTCTGACAGGGAACTCCGACTACACC.

As to this clone: Germline and genes: mouse. CDR3 amino acids: CASSLPQGASQNTLYF. The DNA read from the CDR3 is TGTGCCAGCAGTCTGCCCCAGGGGGCAAGTCAAAACACCTTGTAC. J is TRBJ2-4 and V is TRBV26; 8 bases are a match to TRBD1. Read data end 1 residue before the CDR3 end; the end is taken from the germline J gene. Germline trimming cut 2 bases from V and 0 bases from J; bases unmatched to any gene: 4. Germline CDR1 KGHPV, CDR2 FQNQEV (reference sequence). The CDR3 is made up of 16 amino acids. Based on the CDR3 plus reference TRBV26 and TRBJ2-4, the full variable domain is NSKVIQTPRYLVKGQGQKAKMRCIPEKGHPVVFWYQQNKNNEFKFLINFQNQEVLQQIDMTEKRFSAECPSNSPCSLEIQSSEAGDSALYLCASSLPQGASQNTLYFGAGTRLSVL.

Of note for this clone: Gene labels here are mouse ones. From the germline J gene comes the end of the CDR3, since the read stops 1 residue before it. This rearrangement joins TRBV3 to TRBJ1-2; maybe TRBD1 (6 bases). The CDR3 loop spans 14 amino acids. From germline, CDR1 is SNHLY and CDR2 FYNGKV (reference sequence). V was pared by 4 bases and J by 0 bases, with 9 bases between. The CDR3 loop reads CASSSTGANSDYTF. Incomplete CDR3 DNA: TGTGCCAGCAGCTCGACAGGAGCAAACTCCGACTACACC. The full variable domain, with the rest looked up from reference TRBV3 and TRBJ1-2, is GPKVLQIPSHQIIDMGQMVTLNCDPVSNHLYFYWYKQILGQQMEFLVNFYNGKVMEKSKLFKDQFSVERPDGSYFTLKIQPTALEDSAVYFCASSSTGANSDYTFGSGTRLLVI.

About this clone itself: Gene names follow the mouse nomenclature. The read stops 1 residue short of the end of the CDR3; the missing end is completed from the germline J gene. The genes are TRBV26 and TRBJ1-6; D call uncertain. TRBJ1-6 is annotated as an ORF whose role is uncertain. V was pared by 2 bases and J by 6 bases, with 5 bases between. Germline V lookup: CDR1 KGHPV, CDR2 FQNQEV (reference sequence). The CDR3 length is 13 residues. The CDR3 DNA, read in part, is TGTGCCAGCAGTCTGGGGGTTAATTCGCCCCTCTAC. Translated: CASSLGVNSPLY. The entire CDR3 reads CASSLGVNSPLYF.

The sample holds a few counts of this clone. Gene names denote mouse genes. The read comes to an end 1 residue before the CDR3 does, leaving the germline J gene to fill in the end. V usage is TRBV19 and J usage is TRBJ1-2, with D maybe TRBD1 (5 bases). Germline V gene data show CDR1 as FNHDT and CDR2 as SITEND (reference sequence). The CDR3 extends over 12 amino acids. The V gene lost 3 bases and the J gene lost 2 bases, with 5 bases spanning the gap. CDR3 DNA (partial): TGTGCCAGCAGTACAGGGAACTCCGACTACACC. Its protein is CASSTGNSDYT. The full CDR3 sequence reads CASSTGNSDYTF.

With regard to this clone: The gene names given are mouse names. The CDR3 goes on 1 residue after the read ends, and that part is filled in from the germline J gene. The V gene is TRBV17, the J gene TRBJ2-5; TRBD1 agrees at 8 bases. The CDR3 loop spans 13 amino acids. V trimming: 6 bases; J trimming: 5 bases; junction bases outside the gene matches: 4. The germline V gene encodes CDR1 MNHDT and CDR2 YYDKIL. The CDR3 region is CASRDRVVDTQYF. CDR3 DNA, as far as it was read: TGTGCTAGCAGGGACAGGGTGGTAGACACCCAGTAC.

On this clone itself: The gene names given are mouse names. The read comes to an end 1 residue before the CDR3 does, leaving the germline J gene to fill in the end. J is TRBJ2-5 and V is TRBV5; TRBD2 agrees at 12 bases. The CDR3 runs 17 residues. Germline V gene sequence: CDR1 LGHNA, CDR2 YNLKQL (reference sequence). The V gene end was trimmed by 0 bases and the J gene end by 4 bases; junction bases not matched to a gene: 5. This CDR3 is CASSQDPGLGGKDTQYF. The sequenced CDR3 bases are TGTGCCAGCAGCCAAGATCCGGGACTGGGGGGAAAAGACACCCAGTAC.

As to this clone: Gene labels here are mouse ones. Coverage ceases 1 residue before the CDR3 finishes, and the germline J gene fills in the end. The chain has TRBV26 and TRBJ2-5; D perhaps matches TRBD1 (6 bases). This CDR3 spans 14 amino acids. Between the trimmed V and J ends, which lost 3 bases and 1 base, there was a span of 8 bases. The V gene's germline CDR1 is KGHPV and CDR2 FQNQEV (reference sequence). CDR3 sequence: CASSLGTYQDTQYF. CDR3 DNA, as far as it was read: TGTGCCAGCAGTCTCGGGACATACCAAGACACCCAGTAC.

Remarks on this clone: Gene names follow the mouse nomenclature. Read data end 1 residue before the CDR3 end; the end is taken from the germline J gene. V and J are TRBV26 and TRBJ2-3; 9 bases align to TRBD2. Germline V gene sequence: CDR1 KGHPV, CDR2 FQNQEV (reference sequence). The V gene end was trimmed by 3 bases and the J gene end by 3 bases; junction bases not matched to a gene: 4. The CDR3 sequence is 15 residues long. Incomplete CDR3 DNA: TGTGCCAGCAGTCTCCACTGGGGGGCCGCAGAAACGCTGTAT. Translated: CASSLHWGAAETLY. The whole CDR3 protein reads CASSLHWGAAETLYF.

For this clone: The gene names given are mouse names. Sequencing ends 1 residue short of the CDR3 end; the germline J gene provides the rest. The J gene is TRBJ2-2, the V gene TRBV26; 8 bases are a match to TRBD1. Germline V CDR1 and CDR2: KGHPV, FQNQEV (reference sequence). V dropped 7 bases and J dropped 4; count of bases not matched to a gene: 2. The CDR3 covers 13 residues. This CDR3 is CASTTGVTGQLYF. CDR3 DNA (partial): TGTGCCAGCACGACAGGGGTCACCGGGCAGCTCTAC. Full variable domain (remainder filled in from reference TRBV26 and TRBJ2-2): NSKVIQTPRYLVKGQGQKAKMRCIPEKGHPVVFWYQQNKNNEFKFLINFQNQEVLQQIDMTEKRFSAECPSNSPCSLEIQSSEAGDSALYLCASTTGVTGQLYFGEGSKLTVL.

This clone is termed medium-sized. Gene labels here are mouse ones. The read ends 1 residue before the CDR3 terminus; that terminus is restored from the germline J gene. The chain joins TRBV31 to TRBJ2-5; TRBD2 aligns across 11 bases. Germline V CDR1 and CDR2: GKSSPN, SITVG. V lost 5 bases and J lost 0; bases outside the gene matches: 1. This CDR3 is built from 14 residues. The sequenced part of the CDR3 DNA is TGTGCCTGGGACTGGGGGGGGAACCAAGACACCCAGTAC. This encodes CAWDWGGNQDTQY. The CDR3 in full is CAWDWGGNQDTQYF.

Details on this clone: Any gene name here is a mouse gene name. The part of the CDR3 DNA that was read is TGTGCCAGCAGCAGACAGGGGAGAGACACCCAGTAC. Translation gives CASSRQGRDTQY. The CDR3 reads in full as CASSRQGRDTQYF. V gene TRBV26 combines with J gene TRBJ2-5, with 8 bases lining up with TRBD1. The CDR3 end is not reached by the read, which stops 1 residue before it; the germline J gene fills it in. With 6 bases clipped from V and 5 bases from J, the junction kept 4 bases outside the gene matches. This CDR3 has 13 residues. CDR1 KGHPV and CDR2 FQNQEV come from the germline V gene (reference sequence).

This clone was recorded a few times. These gene names are mouse names. The read terminates 1 residue before the CDR3 end, so the remaining end is supplied by the germline J gene. The chain couples TRBV1 to TRBJ2-3, with 9 positions matching TRBD2. Germline values: CDR1 NSQYPW, CDR2 LRSPGD (reference sequence). After removal of 2 bases from V and 6 bases from J, the junction contained 3 bases not matched to a gene. The CDR3 runs to 14 residues. CDR3 loop: CTCSALGGPETLYF. CDR3 DNA, as far as it was read: TGCACCTGCAGTGCATTGGGGGGGCCTGAAACGCTGTAT.

As to this clone: The germline and genes are mouse ones. The read halts 1 residue ahead of the CDR3 end, with the missing end drawn from the germline J gene. This chain joins TRBV26 and TRBJ1-1; possibly TRBD1 for D (5 bases). This CDR3 comprises 18 residues. V lost 2 bases and J 0 bases, leaving 19 bases between the germline ends. In germline, CDR1 is KGHPV, CDR2 FQNQEV (reference sequence). The CDR3 DNA, read in part, is TGTGCCAGCAGTCTGCAGGCCCCAGGGAGAGGGCCAAACACAGAAGTCTTC. Amino acids: CASSLQAPGRGPNTEVF. The full CDR3 protein is CASSLQAPGRGPNTEVFF.

This clone was recorded only once. Mouse names are used for the genes. Read sequence stops 1 residue before the CDR3 end, and the germline J gene provides the missing end. The chain carries TRBV12-1 and TRBJ1-3, with D tentatively TRBD1 (6 bases). The CDR3 contains 14 residues. Germline V gives CDR1 SGHSN, CDR2 HYEKVE. V lost 0 bases and J 2 bases, leaving 7 bases between the germline ends. CDR3 amino acids: CASSLYRAGNTLYF. The CDR3 DNA, read in part, is TGTGCCAGCTCTCTCTACAGGGCTGGAAATACGCTCTAT. Looking up the rest from reference TRBV12-1 and TRBJ1-3 gives the full variable domain: DSGVVQSPRHIIKEKGGRSVLTCIPISGHSNVVWYQQTLGKELKFLIQHYEKVERDKGFLPSRFSVQQFDDYHSEMNMSALELEDSAMYFCASSLYRAGNTLYFGEGSRLIVV.